This note documents a single T cell receptor beta chain sequence. Its specificity is not known. Only in-frame clones appear in the TCRdb table, and some are missing; sequencing was by immunoSEQ multiplex PCR. The sample lists roughly 21,000 clones, roughly 78% occurring once. The data originate from a study of CD4+ T cells in melanoma. Study outcomes and limitations: Neoantigen-specific CD4+ T cells in melanoma reportedly had diverse differentiation states. CD8+ T cell, macrophage and B cell function reportedly correlated with neoantigen-specific CD4+ T cells.

This clonotype originated in a human donor with melanoma.

The CDR3 DNA reads as TGTGCCAGAAATGCCGGGCCTATCATATGCACTGAAGCTTTCTTT. It specifies CARNAGPIICTEAFF. V usage is TRBV6-4 and J usage is TRBJ1-1; D is undetermined. The germline V gene has CDR1 MRHNA and CDR2 SNTAGT. This CDR3 has 15 residues. Trimming cost V 9 bases and J 4 bases, with 21 bases left between them.